Below, 16 T cell receptor beta chains from the same sample are listed, as sequenced in a study of blood T cell repertoires in COVID-19. The protocol was immunoSEQ multiplex PCR, while the TCRdb copy is restricted to in-frame clones and leaves out a portion. This sample has about 260,000 clones, with approximately 90% found just once. The sequencing input was PBMCs or T cells enriched from blood (not recorded which). The receptors shown here come from a woman in her thirties with acute COVID-19.

The V call is TRBV12-3 or TRBV12-4, the J call TRBJ1-1, with D unclear. Trimming took off 3 bases at V and 1 base at J, with 6 bases between the two ends. There are 13 residues in the CDR3. CDR3 sequence (DNA): TGTGCCAGCAGTTTCCCGGGGAACACTGAAGCTTTCTTT. Its translation: CASSFPGNTEAFF.

The chain combines TRBV3-1 (or the pseudogene TRBV3-2) with TRBJ1-1, with D unclear. The CDR3 covers 12 residues. CDR1 LGHDT and CDR2 YNNKEL come from the germline V gene (reference sequence). V shed 7 bases and J shed 5 bases, with 11 bases lying between them. The chain's CDR3 is CASTAGETEAFF. DNA of the CDR3: TGTGCCAGCACCGCGGGAGAGACTGAAGCTTTCTTT.

V and J are TRBV10-3 and TRBJ2-7; TRBD1 agrees at 9 bases. Germline CDR1 ENHRY, CDR2 SYGVKD. The CDR3 extends over 15 amino acids. Trimming at V came to 3 bases and at J to 2 bases, leaving 5 bases not matched to a gene. CDR3 sequence (DNA): TGTGCCATCAGTGACCCGGACAGGGGTCCCTACGAGCAGTACTTC. The encoded protein is CAISDPDRGPYEQYF.

This rearrangement joins TRBV4-1 to TRBJ2-2; TRBD1 is a possible D gene (6 bases). This CDR3 spans 13 amino acids. CDR1 and CDR2 from the germline V gene are MGHRA and YSYEKL. Trimming took 10 bases from V and 4 from J, leaving 13 bases between them. The CDR3 is CAIRQESTGELFF. CDR3 DNA sequence: TGCGCCATAAGACAGGAGTCCACCGGGGAGCTGTTTTTT.

This chain uses TRBV6-5 with TRBJ1-1; 7 nucleotides line up with TRBD1. CDR1 is MNHEY, CDR2 SVGAGI, per germline. The CDR3 consists of 15 residues. J lost 5 bases, V lost 7 bases, and 13 bases had no gene match. In DNA form, the CDR3 reads TGTGCCAGCACCTTGGGCAGACAGGGATTGACTGAAGCTTTCTTT. Protein sequence: CASTLGRQGLTEAFF.

V and J are TRBV30 and TRBJ2-4, with a possible D match to TRBD2 (6 bases). Per germline, CDR1 GTSNPN and CDR2 SVGIG (reference sequence). The CDR3 consists of 11 residues. Trimming shortened V by 1 base and J by 13 bases, and 11 bases separated the two germline ends. In DNA, the CDR3 is TGTGCCTGGAGTGGGGGCGGGGAACAGTACTTC. Residues: CAWSGGGEQYF.

The J gene is TRBJ2-2, the V gene TRBV5-4; D call uncertain. V lost 4 bases, J lost 1 base, and 14 bases lay in between. The CDR3 loop spans 16 amino acids. The germline V gene has CDR1 SGHNT and CDR2 YYREEE (reference sequence). The CDR3 sequence is CASSPFQVMNTGELFF. In DNA, the CDR3 is TGTGCCAGCAGCCCTTTTCAGGTGATGAACACCGGGGAGCTGTTTTTT.

The chain uses TRBV19 and TRBJ2-3; tentative D call: TRBD2 (5 bases). There are 13 residues in the CDR3. Trimming took off 2 bases at V and 5 bases at J, with 8 bases between the two ends. The germline CDR1 and CDR2 sequences are LNHDA and SQIVND (reference sequence). The CDR3 DNA reads as TGTGCCAGTAGTATAATTGAGGGAGATACGCAGTATTTT. It specifies CASSIIEGDTQYF.

CDR3 amino acids: CATSRDWTSDDNEQFF. In DNA, the CDR3 is TGTGCCACCAGCAGAGATTGGACTAGCGATGACAATGAGCAGTTCTTC. The rearrangement joins TRBV15 to TRBJ2-1, with 9 nucleotides matching TRBD2. Germline V gene lookup returns CDR1 LNHNV and CDR2 YYDKDF (reference sequence). V dropped 0 bases and J dropped 5; count of bases not matched to a gene: 5. The CDR3 consists of 16 residues.

The rearrangement uses TRBV27 and TRBJ2-1, with 8 bases fitting TRBD1. Germline loops: CDR1 MNHEY, CDR2 SMNVEV (reference sequence). The CDR3 has 14 amino acids. V shed 4 bases, J shed 8 bases, and the junction held 7 bases outside the gene matches. The CDR3 here is CASSSDRGWDEQFF. CDR3 nucleotides: TGTGCCAGCAGTTCCGACAGGGGATGGGATGAGCAGTTCTTC.

The rearrangement uses TRBV3-1 (or the pseudogene TRBV3-2) and TRBJ1-1, with D unresolved. V lost 1 base, J lost 3 bases, and 9 bases lay in between. The V gene's germline CDR1 is LGHDT and CDR2 YNNKEL (reference sequence). This CDR3 is 14 amino acids long. CDR3 DNA: TGTGCCAGCAGCCAAGGATTTCGGTACACTGAAGCTTTCTTT. Residues: CASSQGFRYTEAFF.

The gene calls are TRBV24-1 and TRBJ2-4; 7 positions agree with TRBD1. In germline, CDR1 is KGHDR, CDR2 SFDVKD. The CDR3 is made up of 16 amino acids. V was clipped by 7 bases and J by 0 bases; unmatched bases: 8. The CDR3 region has the DNA TGTGCCACCAGACGACCGGGACAGATAGCCAAAAACATTCAGTACTTC. It specifies CATRRPGQIAKNIQYF.

The chain combines TRBV2 with TRBJ2-7, with 7 bases fitting TRBD2. The CDR3 runs to 13 residues. V dropped 7 bases and J dropped 4; count of bases not matched to a gene: 7. CDR1 SNHLY and CDR2 FYNNEI come from the germline V gene. In nucleotides, the CDR3 is TGTGCCAGCATCCTAGCGGAGACTTACGAGCAGTACTTC. Its translation: CASILAETYEQYF.

This chain uses TRBV19 with TRBJ2-5; TRBD1 agrees at 9 bases. The CDR3 runs to 14 residues. J was trimmed by 2 bases and V by 8 bases; bases with no gene match: 6. CDR1 is LNHDA and CDR2 is SQIVND in the germline V gene (reference sequence). This CDR3 is CASRGTGKQETQYF. CDR3 sequence (DNA): TGTGCCAGTCGCGGGACAGGGAAACAAGAGACCCAGTACTTC.

The V and J genes are TRBV7-6 and TRBJ2-7; a weak D match, TRBD2 (5 bases). The CDR3 has 12 residues. Trimming cost V 5 bases and J 4 bases, with 9 bases left between them. In germline, CDR1 is SGHVS, CDR2 FNYEAQ. The CDR3 sequence is CASSHGLYEQYF. For the CDR3, the DNA is TGTGCCAGCAGCCACGGACTGTACGAGCAGTACTTC.

This chain joins TRBV18 and TRBJ2-1; TRBD2 matches at 7 bases. The CDR3 has 16 residues. The trim removed 1 base at V and 5 bases at J, leaving 8 bases unmatched. Germline V gene sequence: CDR1 KGHSH, CDR2 LQKENI. CDR3 in DNA: TGTGCCAGCTCACCACTTTATGAGGGAGGGAACAATGAGCAGTTCTTC. Protein sequence: CASSPLYEGGNNEQFF.